The 21 T cell receptor beta chains given below trace back to one sample, sequenced in a study of blood T cells in healthy people across ages. Through a sample-barcoded 5' primer and a J-beta primer mix, a second PCR was run for roughly 6 to 11 cycles. MiXCR, run by TCRdb on the 5' RACE reads, gives a single entry per CDR3 protein. The sample holds about 1.4 million distinct CDR3 sequences, 59% seen once. The sequencing input was blood. The receptors here all came from a man in his late teens or twenties in good health.

The genes are TRBV10-3 and TRBJ2-3; TRBD2 agrees at 11 bases. Germline V gene data show CDR1 as ENHRY and CDR2 as SYGVKD. The trim removed 8 bases at V and 5 bases at J, leaving 9 bases unmatched. The CDR3 spans 15 residues. CDR3 DNA sequence: TGTGCCATCGGAAAAGGGACTAGCGGTGGAGATACGCAGTATTTT. Translating it yields CAIGKGTSGGDTQYF.

This sequence joins TRBV7-9 and TRBJ1-4; TRBD1 matches 7 bases. With 5 bases clipped from V and 7 bases from J, the junction kept 10 bases outside the gene matches. Per germline, CDR1 SEHNR and CDR2 FQNEAQ (reference sequence). This CDR3 has 15 residues. The CDR3 is CASSGRQGAVEKLFF. The CDR3 DNA reads as TGTGCCAGCAGCGGCCGACAGGGTGCCGTTGAAAAACTGTTTTTT.

The J gene is TRBJ2-7, the V gene TRBV27; D is perhaps TRBD2 (6 bases). Per the germline V gene, CDR1 is MNHEY and CDR2 is SMNVEV (reference sequence). This CDR3 has 14 amino acids. The V end was cut by 8 bases, the J end by 0 bases, with 14 bases between. In nucleotides, the CDR3 is TGTGCCAGCGCCAGACGGGAGAGCTCCTACGAGCAGTACTTC. It translates to CASARRESSYEQYF.

V and J are TRBV3-1 and TRBJ1-1; the D gene is possibly TRBD1 (5 bases). The CDR3 runs 13 residues. The germline V gene encodes CDR1 LGHDT and CDR2 YNNKEL (reference sequence). V lost 5 bases, J lost 7 bases, and 14 bases lay in between. This CDR3 is CASSDQGLVEAFF. The CDR3 nucleotides read TGTGCCAGCAGCGATCAGGGTTTGGTTGAAGCTTTCTTT.

The chain combines TRBV5-1 with TRBJ1-2, with D maybe TRBD1 (6 bases). Trimming took 3 bases from V and 8 from J, leaving 17 bases between them. The germline V gene encodes CDR1 SGHRS and CDR2 YFSETQ. This CDR3 contains 14 residues. The CDR3 nucleotides are TGCGCCAGCAGCTCGTCTGACAGGTTCGGCGGCTACACCTTC. This translates into CASSSSDRFGGYTF.

This clonotype came up a few times. This chain uses TRBV12-3 or TRBV12-4 with TRBJ2-3; 7 bases agree with TRBD1. The junction had 7 bases not matched to a gene; V was cut back by 4 bases and J by 3 bases. This CDR3 spans 15 amino acids. The CDR3 DNA is TGTGCCAGCAGTTATCGACAGGGAGAGACAGATACGCAGTATTTT. Residues: CASSYRQGETDTQYF.

The chain links TRBV6-5 to TRBJ2-1; perhaps D is TRBD1 or TRBD2 (6 bases each). Germline lookup yields CDR1 MNHEY and CDR2 SVGAGI. This CDR3 is built from 15 residues. With 2 bases removed from V and 6 bases from J, the gap between germline ends came to 14 bases. The CDR3 DNA reads as TGTGCCAGCAGTTACGGGGGCGGCGGGGTCAATGAGCAGTTCTTC. Its protein product is CASSYGGGGVNEQFF.

The table lists this clonotype with a count of one. V and J are TRBV5-6 and TRBJ2-7; D possibly matches TRBD1 or TRBD2 (5 bases each). The CDR3 contains 15 residues. Trimming took 4 bases from V and 0 from J, leaving 14 bases between them. Germline loops: CDR1 SGHDT, CDR2 YYEEEE. The CDR3 DNA is TGTGCCAGCAGCCATCCCGGGACCGACTCCTACGAGCAGTACTTC. It translates to CASSHPGTDSYEQYF.

The chain carries TRBV10-1 and TRBJ2-2; D is unclear. Germline-derived CDR1 and CDR2 are WNHNN and SYGVQD (reference sequence). Trimming stripped 4 bases from V and 4 bases from J, with 10 bases between. The CDR3 is made up of 14 amino acids. The CDR3 DNA sequence: TGCGCCAGCAGTGCCGTGGTTTTCACCGGGGAGCTGTTTTTT. Its protein is CASSAVVFTGELFF.

As concerns this clonotype: Its ends do not fully match the called genes, so a read error is possible. The rearrangement joins TRBV7-2 to TRBJ2-3; a weak D match, TRBD1 (5 bases). Looked up from germline, CDR1 is SGHTA and CDR2 is FQGNSA. CDR3 size: 15 residues. The CDR3 sequence is CASSSTGAGTYTQYF. The CDR3 DNA reads as TGTGCCAGCAGCTCCACAGGAGCTGGCACATATACGCAGTATTTT.

The chain is built from TRBV20-1 and TRBJ2-6, with D possibly TRBD2 on 6 matching bases. Germline V gene data show CDR1 as DFQATT and CDR2 as SNEGSKA (reference sequence). The CDR3 covers 18 residues. Trimming removed 3 bases from V and 0 bases from J, with 18 bases in between. The CDR3 protein is CSARNPLASASGANVLTF. The CDR3 coding sequence is TGCAGTGCTAGGAACCCTCTAGCGTCCGCCTCTGGGGCCAACGTCCTGACTTTC.

Only a few counts were recorded for this clonotype. The CDR3 is CASSITGLDTQYF. CDR3 bases: TGTGCCAGCAGTATCACAGGGTTGGATACGCAGTATTTT. The chain joins TRBV28 to TRBJ2-3, with D perhaps matching TRBD1 (6 bases). This CDR3 spans 13 amino acids. Germline CDR1 MDHEN, CDR2 SYDVKM. The V end was cut by 5 bases, the J end by 6 bases, with 12 bases between.

This clonotype has more than one count but fewer than ten. V gene TRBV7-9 combines with J gene TRBJ2-1; 11 nucleotides align to TRBD1. Germline values: CDR1 SEHNR, CDR2 FQNEAQ (reference sequence). Germline trimming cut 4 bases from V and 7 bases from J; bases unmatched to any gene: 9. This CDR3 region has 16 residues. The CDR3 reads CASSSLSGQGGNEQFF. As DNA, the CDR3 is TGTGCCAGCAGCTCCCTATCGGGACAGGGGGGGAATGAGCAGTTCTTC.

There are a few counts of this clonotype. This chain connects TRBV29-1 to TRBJ2-7; perhaps TRBD2 as D (6 bases). Germline CDR1 reads SQVTM; CDR2 reads ANQGSEA. CDR3 length: 16 residues. V was shortened by 0 bases and J by 0 bases, with 15 bases between the two germline ends. In DNA, the CDR3 is TGCAGCGTTGAAGATCTTGGGCCCGGGAGCTCCTACGAGCAGTACTTC. Translating it yields CSVEDLGPGSSYEQYF.

The genes are TRBV20-1 and TRBJ2-7; D may be TRBD1 (5 bases). With 8 bases removed from V and 2 bases from J, the gap between germline ends came to 13 bases. Germline V gives CDR1 DFQATT, CDR2 SNEGSKA (reference sequence). CDR3 length equals 12 residues. The CDR3 bases are TGCAGTCCCCATAGGGGTCCCTACGAGCAGTACTTC. As protein: CSPHRGPYEQYF.

This clonotype occurred a few times. In DNA, the CDR3 is TGTGCCAGCAGCTTAGGTGGACTAGCGGGAGGTTATGAGCAGTTCTTC. It codes for CASSLGGLAGGYEQFF. V and J are TRBV11-2 and TRBJ2-1; 14 bases map to TRBD2. There are 16 residues in the CDR3. The trim removed 1 base at V and 8 bases at J, leaving 4 bases unmatched. The germline CDR1 and CDR2 sequences are SGHAT and FQNNGV.

This clonotype was counted only a few times. The V gene is TRBV6-5, the J gene TRBJ2-3, with 9 bases that match TRBD2. CDR1 is MNHEY, CDR2 SVGAGI, per germline. CDR3 length: 18 residues. Trimming took 2 bases from V and 1 from J; bases not matched to a gene: 10. The CDR3 nucleotides are TGTGCCAGCAGTTACGCCCTCCGACTAGCGGATGGCACAGATACGCAGTATTTT. Residues: CASSYALRLADGTDTQYF.

This chain uses TRBV4-3 with TRBJ1-2; TRBD1 is a possible D gene (5 bases). Trimming took 0 bases from V and 4 from J, leaving 15 bases between them. The CDR3 length is 16 residues. From germline, CDR1 is LGHNA and CDR2 YSLEER. The CDR3 DNA is TGCGCCAGCAGCCAAGATTTAGAGAGGACAACCTATGGCTACACCTTC. Protein sequence: CASSQDLERTTYGYTF.

The chain has TRBV4-2 and TRBJ2-3; D may match TRBD1 or TRBD2 (7 bases each). The CDR3 loop spans 16 amino acids. CDR1 LGHNA and CDR2 YNFKEQ come from the germline V gene. The V end lost 4 bases, the J end lost 3 bases, and 17 bases lay between the germline ends. CDR3 nucleotide sequence: TGTGCCAGCAGCCTCAGGGGGGGCCCTGGGACAGATACGCAGTATTTT. This translates into CASSLRGGPGTDTQYF.

This clonotype was detected a few times. The chain combines TRBV5-1 with TRBJ2-4, with D tentatively TRBD1 or TRBD2 (6 bases each). Germline V gene lookup returns CDR1 SGHRS and CDR2 YFSETQ. CDR3 length equals 12 residues. V was cut by 5 bases and J by 13 bases, with 16 bases left in between. In DNA form, the CDR3 reads TGCGCCAGCAGTCGTGAGGGGGGTGAGCAGTACTTC. This gives the protein CASSREGGEQYF.

V and J are TRBV29-1 and TRBJ2-1; tentative D call: TRBD1 (5 bases). This CDR3 contains 11 residues. V was shortened by 3 bases and J by 9 bases, with 9 bases between the two germline ends. Germline V gives CDR1 SQVTM, CDR2 ANQGSEA. As DNA, the CDR3 is TGCAGCGTTGAGTCAGACAGTGAGCAGTTCTTC. Protein product: CSVESDSEQFF.